Listed here are 20 T cell receptor beta chains from one sample, sequenced in a study of blood T cell repertoires in COVID-19. Clones were sequenced by immunoSEQ multiplex PCR, and TCRdb holds only the in-frame ones, with some missing. The sample consists of under 95,000 clones, more than 70% of them appearing once. Sequenced: peripheral blood. These receptors all come from a human donor with acute or convalescent COVID-19. The donor label of this sample is uncertain.

The genes are TRBV5-1 and TRBJ2-7; D is perhaps TRBD1 (6 bases). The CDR3 runs 14 residues. Germline CDR1 SGHRS, CDR2 YFSETQ. Between the trimmed V and J ends, which lost 4 bases and 2 bases, there was a span of 13 bases. CDR3 coding DNA: TGCGCCAGCAGCGGGGACACTTTTCCCTACGAGCAGTACTTC. Translating gives CASSGDTFPYEQYF. Using reference TRBV5-1 and TRBJ2-7 for the parts outside the CDR3, the full variable domain is KAGVTQTPRYLIKTRGQQVTLSCSPISGHRSVSWYQQTPGQGLQFLFEYFSETQRNKGNFPGRFSGRQFSNSRSEMNVSTLELGDSALYLCASSGDTFPYEQYFGPGTRLTVT.

This clone was picked up one time. The chain links TRBV9 to TRBJ2-1; 11 positions agree with TRBD1. Trimming cost V 4 bases and J 7 bases; bases outside gene matches: 7. The CDR3 length is 15 residues. Germline loops: CDR1 SGDLS, CDR2 YYNGEE. This chain's CDR3 is CASSFGQGAENEQFF. The DNA of the CDR3 is TGTGCCAGCAGCTTCGGACAGGGGGCCGAAAATGAGCAGTTCTTC. The complete variable domain, with remaining parts taken from reference TRBV9 and TRBJ2-1, reads DSGVTQTPKHLITATGQRVTLRCSPRSGDLSVYWYQQSLDQGLQFLIQYYNGEERAKGNILERFSAQQFPDLHSELNLSSLELGDSALYFCASSFGQGAENEQFFGPGTRLTVL.

The sample holds a few counts of this clone. The chain combines TRBV6-6 with TRBJ1-1, with a weak D call TRBD1 (5 bases). CDR1 and CDR2 from the germline V gene are MNHNY and SVGAGI (reference sequence). Trimming cost V 2 bases and J 8 bases, with 12 bases left between them. The length of the CDR3 is 13 residues. The CDR3 is CASSYTGSVEAFF. The CDR3 DNA follows: TGTGCCAGCAGTTACACAGGCAGCGTGGAAGCTTTCTTT.

As DNA, the CDR3 is TGTGCCAGCAGTATCCGACTCAATGAGCAGTTCTTC. Its protein is CASSIRLNEQFF. The chain recombines TRBV6-5 with TRBJ2-1; D is undetermined. This CDR3 is 12 amino acids long. V was pared by 5 bases and J by 6 bases, with 8 bases between. Germline V gene lookup returns CDR1 MNHEY and CDR2 SVGAGI.

The J gene is TRBJ1-4, the V gene TRBV6-5; perhaps TRBD1 as D (5 bases). Between the trimmed V and J ends, which lost 6 bases and 5 bases, there was a span of 16 bases. CDR3 size: 15 residues. The germline V gene has CDR1 MNHEY and CDR2 SVGAGI. In DNA, the CDR3 is TGTGCCAGCAGAGCCCCAGGGATGGAGAATGAAAAACTGTTTTTT. Translated, it gives CASRAPGMENEKLFF.

The chain has TRBV7-9 and TRBJ1-6; TRBD1 might be the D (5 bases). This CDR3 has 16 residues. In germline, CDR1 is SEHNR, CDR2 FQNEAQ (reference sequence). V shed 1 base and J shed 3 bases, with 10 bases lying between them. Written as DNA, the CDR3 is TGTGCCAGCAGCTTAGAAGTAGGGGTCTATAATTCACCCCTCCACTTT. Its translation is CASSLEVGVYNSPLHF.

The table lists this clone with a count of one. The CDR3 reads CASRISITPYEQFF. The CDR3 region has the DNA TGTGCCAGCAGGATTAGTATCACCCCGTATGAGCAGTTCTTC. The chain employs TRBV6-6 and TRBJ2-1; the D is unclear. V was cut by 6 bases and J by 8 bases, with 17 bases left in between. The germline CDR1 and CDR2 sequences are MNHNY and SVGAGI (reference sequence). The CDR3 runs to 14 residues.

The CDR3, as DNA: TGTGCCAGCTCCCCAGGGGCTCGTCAAGAGACCCAGTACTTC. Protein: CASSPGARQETQYF. This rearrangement joins TRBV6-6 to TRBJ2-5, with D tentatively TRBD1 (6 bases). The CDR3 spans 14 residues. Germline V gives CDR1 MNHNY, CDR2 SVGAGI (reference sequence). V lost 8 bases to trimming and J lost 2 bases, with 15 bases between them.

This chain connects TRBV5-6 to TRBJ2-7, with D unresolved. Trimming pared 0 bases from V and 8 bases from J, leaving 12 bases between. Germline V CDR1 and CDR2: SGHDT, YYEEEE. This CDR3 spans 13 amino acids. The CDR3 sequence: CASSLGRSTKQYF. The CDR3 DNA sequence: TGTGCCAGCAGCTTGGGACGGAGTACGAAGCAGTACTTC. Supplemented by reference TRBV5-6 and TRBJ2-7, the full variable domain reads DAGVTQSPTHLIKTRGQQVTLRCSPKSGHDTVSWYQQALGQGPQFIFQYYEEEERQRGNFPDRFSGHQFPNYSSELNVNALLLGDSALYLCASSLGRSTKQYFGPGTRLTVT.

J is TRBJ2-1 and V is TRBV20-1, with 13 bases matching TRBD2. The CDR3 length is 17 residues. Germline assignment: CDR1 DFQATT and CDR2 SNEGSKA (reference sequence). V dropped 3 bases and J dropped 2; count of bases not matched to a gene: 7. The CDR3 sequence: CSASRLAGGPTYNEQFF. CDR3 coding DNA: TGCAGTGCTAGTCGACTAGCGGGGGGTCCCACCTACAATGAGCAGTTCTTC.

The chain combines TRBV15 with TRBJ1-4; the D is unclear. Trimming removed 0 bases at V and 4 bases at J, with 6 bases between. This CDR3 has 14 amino acids. Germline CDR1 reads LNHNV; CDR2 reads YYDKDF (reference sequence). CDR3 in DNA: TGTGCCACCAGCAGAGATCGCGGTAATGAAAAACTGTTTTTT. This gives the protein CATSRDRGNEKLFF.

This CDR3 reads CASSVRDRAETQYF. The CDR3 DNA reads as TGTGCCAGCAGCGTCCGGGACAGGGCTGAGACCCAGTACTTC. The chain recombines TRBV7-8 with TRBJ2-5; 9 nucleotides match TRBD1. The V gene end was trimmed by 5 bases and the J gene end by 5 bases; junction bases not matched to a gene: 6. The germline V gene encodes CDR1 SGHVS and CDR2 FQNEAQ. This CDR3 is built from 14 residues.

A note on this clone: A read error may account for a junction end that differs from germline. The genes are TRBV5-1 and TRBJ1-2; 9 bases fit TRBD1. This CDR3 is built from 13 residues. CDR1 and CDR2 from the germline V gene are SGHRS and YFSETQ. Here the CDR3 reads CASSSDWGMTGGF. CDR3 DNA sequence: TGCGCCAGCAGCTCCGATTGGGGAATGACAGGGGGCTTC. Looking up the rest from reference TRBV5-1 and TRBJ1-2 gives the full variable domain: KAGVTQTPRYLIKTRGQQVTLSCSPISGHRSVSWYQQTPGQGLQFLFEYFSETQRNKGNFPGRFSGRQFSNSRSEMNVSTLELGDSALYLCASSSDWGMTGGFGSGTRLTVV.

The rearrangement uses TRBV21-1 and TRBJ2-5; the table's TRBD2 call for D was not verified on the DNA. TRBV21-1 is a documented pseudogene. CDR3 length: 12 amino acids. The chain's CDR3 is CALGGLFETQYF. CDR3 DNA: TGTGCACTGGGGGGGCTGTTTGAGACCCAGTACTTC.

The chain employs TRBV4-1 and TRBJ1-2; a possible D gene is TRBD1 (6 bases). This CDR3 comprises 16 residues. Per germline, CDR1 MGHRA and CDR2 YSYEKL. Trimming took 2 bases from V and 3 from J, leaving 16 bases between them. This chain's CDR3 is CASSQMGGPRDYGYTF. The CDR3 nucleotides are TGCGCCAGCAGCCAAATGGGGGGGCCGCGGGACTATGGCTACACCTTC.

The chain couples TRBV11-2 to TRBJ2-7, with 7 bases identical to TRBD2. The V gene end was trimmed by 1 base and the J gene end by 0 bases; junction bases not matched to a gene: 6. The CDR3 is made up of 16 amino acids. Per germline, CDR1 SGHAT and CDR2 FQNNGV. This CDR3 reads CASSLGGGFISYEQYF. Written as DNA, the CDR3 is TGTGCCAGCAGCTTAGGGGGGGGGTTTATCTCCTACGAGCAGTACTTC.

This chain links TRBV5-1 with TRBJ2-3; 13 positions match TRBD2. The V and J ends lost 4 bases and 3 bases, in that order; junction bases with no gene match: 8. The germline V gene has CDR1 SGHRS and CDR2 YFSETQ. The CDR3 spans 17 residues. This CDR3 is CASSPKGLAGLTDTQYF. CDR3 nucleotide sequence: TGCGCCAGCAGCCCAAAGGGACTAGCGGGGTTGACAGATACGCAGTATTTT.

This chain uses TRBV7-7 with TRBJ1-6; D is ambiguous. V lost 1 base to trimming and J lost 10 bases, with 8 bases between them. The CDR3 covers 13 residues. Germline V CDR1 and CDR2: SSHAT, FNYEAQ (reference sequence). CDR3 in DNA: TGTGCCAGCAGCTTAGAAGGAGGATCACCCCTCCACTTT. The encoded protein is CASSLEGGSPLHF.

The V call is TRBV11-3, the J call TRBJ2-1, with 9 bases lining up with TRBD2. J gave up 1 base and V 5 bases, and 12 bases lay outside the gene matches. The CDR3 is 18 amino acids. Germline V lookup: CDR1 SGHNT, CDR2 YENEEA. In nucleotides, the CDR3 is TGTGCCAGCAGCCCAAGCACCCTGAGCGGGGGGTCCTACAATGAGCAGTTCTTC. As protein: CASSPSTLSGGSYNEQFF.

The chain combines TRBV3-1 (or the pseudogene TRBV3-2) with TRBJ2-3, with 11 bases identical to TRBD1. The CDR3 contains 13 residues. Germline CDR1 LGHDT, CDR2 YNNKEL (reference sequence). Germline trimming cut 10 bases from V and 3 bases from J; bases unmatched to any gene: 3. CDR3 coding DNA: TGTGCCATAGGGACAGGGGGGACAGATACGCAGTATTTT. As protein: CAIGTGGTDTQYF.